The next 27 T cell receptor beta chains were all read from a single sample in a study of T-cell reconstitution after alpha-beta-depleted transplantation in children. Construction of the TCRbeta library involved unique molecular identifiers. TCRdb fed the PCR reads into MiXCR, producing one record per CDR3 protein. The repertoire holds about 460,000 distinct CDR3 sequences, with about an eighth as singletons. This sample comprised PBMCs from the stem cell graft donor, obtained from the stem cell graft. Every receptor here comes from a human donor who donated a stem cell graft to a child with combined immunodeficiency.

The genes are TRBV5-1 and TRBJ2-1, with D perhaps matching TRBD1 or TRBD2 (5 bases each). The V gene lost 3 bases and the J gene lost 2 bases, with 15 bases spanning the gap. The V gene's germline CDR1 is SGHRS and CDR2 YFSETQ. This CDR3 is 16 amino acids long. This CDR3 is CASSSLFWDPYNEQFF. The CDR3 DNA reads TGCGCCAGCAGCTCCCTTTTTTGGGACCCCTACAATGAGCAGTTCTTC.

This rearrangement joins TRBV10-3 to TRBJ2-1; TRBD2 might be the D (5 bases). The CDR3 has 13 residues. Germline V gives CDR1 ENHRY, CDR2 SYGVKD. Trimming removed 6 bases from V and 7 bases from J, with 13 bases in between. CDR3 in DNA: TGTGCCATCAGCTCTTTTGGGAGTAATGAGCAGTTCTTC. It encodes CAISSFGSNEQFF.

The chain uses TRBV12-3 or TRBV12-4 and TRBJ2-3, with 13 bases that match TRBD2. This CDR3 region has 16 residues. V gave up 6 bases and J gave up 3 bases; unmatched junction bases: 6. The CDR3 protein is CASRWTSGSATDTQYF. For the CDR3, the DNA is TGTGCCAGCAGGTGGACTAGCGGGAGTGCGACAGATACGCAGTATTTT.

This clonotype was observed many times. This chain joins TRBV12-3 or TRBV12-4 and TRBJ2-2; D may be TRBD1 or TRBD2 (5 bases each). CDR3 length: 14 residues. V gave up 6 bases and J gave up 5 bases, with 13 bases separating them. The CDR3 loop is CASSFGGRTGELFF. CDR3 in DNA: TGTGCCAGCAGCTTTGGGGGTCGGACCGGGGAGCTGTTTTTT.

This clonotype was seen at least ten times. This rearrangement joins TRBV4-3 to TRBJ2-1, with D perhaps matching TRBD1 (5 bases). This CDR3 contains 15 residues. V was clipped by 0 bases and J by 2 bases, with 8 bases between them. CDR1 and CDR2 from the germline V gene are LGHNA and YSLEER. The CDR3 is CASSQEDTTYNEQFF. The DNA of the CDR3 is TGCGCCAGCAGCCAAGAGGACACGACCTACAATGAGCAGTTCTTC.

The chain joins TRBV11-1 to TRBJ2-3; D may correspond to TRBD1 or TRBD2 (5 bases each). Germline CDR1 and CDR2: SGHAT and FQDESV (reference sequence). Trimming left V 2 bases short and J 0 bases short, with 18 bases between. The CDR3 covers 18 residues. This CDR3 is CASSLTGSFGGSTDTQYF. The CDR3 coding sequence is TGTGCCAGCAGCTTAACGGGCTCTTTTGGGGGAAGCACAGATACGCAGTATTTT.

This clonotype showed up many times. The genes are TRBV6-2 or TRBV6-3 and TRBJ1-2; D is undetermined. Germline loops: CDR1 MNHEY, CDR2 SVGEGT. The V and J ends lost 7 bases and 0 bases respectively, with 15 bases between them. The CDR3 is 15 amino acids. CDR3: CASTQVGISNYGYTF. CDR3 nucleotide sequence: TGTGCCAGCACCCAGGTGGGGATCTCTAACTATGGCTACACCTTC.

This clonotype showed up just a few times. The V gene is TRBV6-4, the J gene TRBJ2-3, with 8 bases matching TRBD2. V lost 0 bases and J lost 0; bases outside the gene matches: 2. CDR3 length equals 16 residues. The germline CDR1 and CDR2 sequences are MRHNA and SNTAGT. The CDR3 region is CASSDSLADSTDTQYF. In nucleotides, the CDR3 is TGTGCCAGCAGTGACTCACTAGCGGATAGCACAGATACGCAGTATTTT.

V and J are TRBV28 and TRBJ2-1; 7 bases agree with TRBD2. The J segment lost 0 bases and the V segment lost 7 bases, leaving 6 bases of the junction unmatched. Germline V gene lookup returns CDR1 MDHEN and CDR2 SYDVKM. The length of the CDR3 is 15 residues. The CDR3: CASKGGSSSYNEQFF. CDR3 nucleotide sequence: TGTGCCAGCAAGGGAGGGTCCAGCTCCTACAATGAGCAGTTCTTC.

This clonotype came up many times. The chain links TRBV24-1 to TRBJ2-7, with D possibly being TRBD2 (5 bases). V lost 5 bases and J lost 4, with 11 bases in between. This CDR3 has 13 residues. Germline V gene data show CDR1 as KGHDR and CDR2 as SFDVKD. The CDR3 bases are TGTGCCACCAGTGTGCCGGGAAGATACGAGCAGTACTTC. As protein: CATSVPGRYEQYF.

The V call is TRBV20-1, the J call TRBJ2-3; D may be TRBD2 (5 bases). The V gene lost 0 bases and the J gene lost 2 bases, with 12 bases spanning the gap. CDR1 DFQATT and CDR2 SNEGSKA come from the germline V gene (reference sequence). The CDR3 covers 15 residues. The CDR3 sequence: CSARDGAEYTDTQYF. In nucleotides, the CDR3 is TGCAGTGCTAGAGATGGAGCGGAGTACACAGATACGCAGTATTTT.

The chain couples TRBV27 to TRBJ2-7; TRBD2 is a possible D gene (5 bases). Trimming removed 1 base from V and 6 bases from J, with 16 bases in between. This CDR3 has 15 amino acids. The germline CDR1 and CDR2 sequences are MNHEY and SMNVEV (reference sequence). CDR3 in amino acids: CASSLFVGVASEQYF. CDR3 nucleotides: TGTGCCAGCAGTTTATTTGTGGGAGTCGCTTCCGAGCAGTACTTC.

The V call is TRBV27, the J call TRBJ2-1; 8 positions match TRBD1. V was pared by 3 bases and J by 4 bases, with 11 bases of the junction left unmatched. The CDR3 runs 17 residues. The germline V gene has CDR1 MNHEY and CDR2 SMNVEV (reference sequence). The CDR3 DNA sequence: TGTGCCAGCAGTTTTTACGGGGAGACAGGGGTATACAATGAGCAGTTCTTC. Amino acid sequence: CASSFYGETGVYNEQFF.

The J gene is TRBJ2-3, the V gene TRBV7-2, with 10 bases matching TRBD2. The ends lost 1 base at V and 4 bases at J; junction bases unmatched: 17. The CDR3 has 20 residues. Per germline, CDR1 SGHTA and CDR2 FQGNSA. DNA of the CDR3: TGTGCCAGCAGCTTAGGACAGGGGCCCAGGGCTAGCGGGAGAGCAGATACGCAGTATTTT. Encoded protein: CASSLGQGPRASGRADTQYF.

In this sample, this clonotype turned up many times. V is TRBV7-9 and J is TRBJ2-7; 7 bases match TRBD1. Trimming cost V 2 bases and J 9 bases; bases outside gene matches: 10. Germline V gives CDR1 SEHNR, CDR2 FQNEAQ (reference sequence). This CDR3 contains 14 residues. In nucleotides, the CDR3 is TGTGCCAGCAGCTTATTGACAGGGCCTACGATGCAGTACTTC. It yields the protein CASSLLTGPTMQYF.

The chain couples TRBV29-1 to TRBJ1-1; TRBD1 matches 7 bases. The CDR3 covers 13 residues. Trimming cost V 8 bases and J 0 bases; bases outside gene matches: 6. Germline V lookup: CDR1 SQVTM, CDR2 ANQGSEA. The CDR3 sequence is CSTRQGLNTEAFF. The DNA for the CDR3 is TGCAGCACCAGACAGGGTCTGAACACTGAAGCTTTCTTT.

This clonotype was observed many times. The CDR3 spells CASSWLGYGYTF. The CDR3 DNA reads as TGTGCCAGCAGTTGGTTGGGATATGGCTACACCTTC. The gene calls are TRBV12-3 or TRBV12-4 and TRBJ1-2, with D unclear. Between the trimmed V and J ends, which lost 4 bases and 5 bases, there was a span of 8 bases. This CDR3 is built from 12 residues.

This rearrangement joins TRBV12-3 or TRBV12-4 to TRBJ2-1; D unclear. The CDR3 has 14 residues. V was cut by 5 bases and J by 10 bases, with 18 bases left in between. The CDR3 DNA is TGTGCCAGCAGTCCGTGGGCCATCAAGCGCGAGCAGTTCTTC. This sequence encodes CASSPWAIKREQFF.

The rearrangement joins TRBV5-6 to TRBJ2-7; 8 nucleotides match TRBD1. The V gene's germline CDR1 is SGHDT and CDR2 YYEEEE. After removal of 7 bases from V and 4 bases from J, the junction contained 4 bases not matched to a gene. This CDR3 contains 12 residues. In DNA form, the CDR3 reads TGTGCCAGCCAGGGGGCGGGATACGAGCAGTACTTC. This gives the protein CASQGAGYEQYF.

This clonotype was recorded at least ten times. The V call is TRBV12-3 or TRBV12-4, the J call TRBJ2-1; TRBD2 matches at 7 bases. Trimming took 4 bases from V and 2 from J; bases not matched to a gene: 8. This CDR3 is 16 amino acids long. The CDR3 spells CASSSGLGIAYNEQFF. The CDR3 DNA is TGTGCCAGCAGTTCAGGACTAGGCATTGCCTACAATGAGCAGTTCTTC.

The table lists this clonotype with a few counts. The CDR3 sequence: CASSQVGGGSGNTIYF. The CDR3 nucleotides are TGCGCCAGCAGCCAAGTAGGAGGGGGCTCTGGAAACACCATATATTTT. This chain uses TRBV4-1 with TRBJ1-3; TRBD1 might be the D (6 bases). The germline gives CDR1 MGHRA, CDR2 YSYEKL. The CDR3 runs to 16 residues. Between the trimmed V and J ends, which lost 1 base and 0 bases, there was a span of 10 bases.

This clonotype was recorded many times. The chain has TRBV5-1 and TRBJ2-3; D possibly corresponds to TRBD2 (5 bases). Germline loops: CDR1 SGHRS, CDR2 YFSETQ. This CDR3 has 14 residues. The V end was cut by 4 bases, the J end by 2 bases, with 11 bases between. The CDR3 nucleotides read TGCGCCAGCAGCCGGACTGACCTCACAGATACGCAGTATTTT. It specifies CASSRTDLTDTQYF.

This rearrangement joins TRBV24-1 to TRBJ2-5; D unclear. Germline V CDR1 and CDR2: KGHDR, SFDVKD. V gave up 3 bases and J gave up 1 base, with 11 bases separating them. This CDR3 region has 15 residues. The CDR3 nucleotides are TGTGCCACCAGTGATAAGTGGGGAAGCCAAGAGACCCAGTACTTC. This encodes CATSDKWGSQETQYF.

Worth noting for this clonotype: A read error may account for a junction end that differs from germline. The chain uses TRBV27 and TRBJ2-2; 7 bases are shared with TRBD1. CDR1 MNHEY and CDR2 SMNVEV come from the germline V gene (reference sequence). This CDR3 comprises 16 residues. The CDR3 loop reads CASSLFSGQLRGALFF. CDR3 bases: TGTGCCAGCAGTTTATTTTCGGGACAGCTGAGAGGGGCGCTGTTTTTT.

The table lists this clonotype with many counts. The chain recombines TRBV20-1 with TRBJ2-1; 12 bases are shared with TRBD1. This CDR3 is 14 amino acids long. The V gene's germline CDR1 is DFQATT and CDR2 SNEGSKA (reference sequence). The ends lost 5 bases at V and 8 bases at J; junction bases unmatched: 7. This chain's CDR3 is CSAPGQGAHYEQFF. The CDR3 nucleotides are TGCAGTGCTCCGGGACAGGGGGCCCATTATGAGCAGTTCTTC.

This clonotype was seen a handful of times. The chain is built from TRBV4-2 and TRBJ1-5; 10 bases agree with TRBD1. From germline, CDR1 is LGHNA and CDR2 YNFKEQ. V shed 4 bases and J 5 bases; nucleotides not matched to a gene: 5. The CDR3 contains 15 residues. The CDR3 DNA reads TGTGCCAGCAGCCCCCGGGACAGGGGCGATCAGCCCCAGCATTTT. This gives the protein CASSPRDRGDQPQHF.

Details on this clonotype: This CDR3 is missing its conserved last phenylalanine or tryptophan, likely due to a read error. This sequence joins TRBV6-1 and TRBJ2-7; D unresolved. The CDR3 covers 11 residues. The V end lost 2 bases, the J end lost 9 bases, and 8 bases lay between the germline ends. CDR1 MNHNS and CDR2 SASEGT come from the germline V gene. The CDR3, as DNA: TGTGCCAGCAGTGAATCTGTAGTGCAGTACTGC. Translated: CASSESVVQYC.